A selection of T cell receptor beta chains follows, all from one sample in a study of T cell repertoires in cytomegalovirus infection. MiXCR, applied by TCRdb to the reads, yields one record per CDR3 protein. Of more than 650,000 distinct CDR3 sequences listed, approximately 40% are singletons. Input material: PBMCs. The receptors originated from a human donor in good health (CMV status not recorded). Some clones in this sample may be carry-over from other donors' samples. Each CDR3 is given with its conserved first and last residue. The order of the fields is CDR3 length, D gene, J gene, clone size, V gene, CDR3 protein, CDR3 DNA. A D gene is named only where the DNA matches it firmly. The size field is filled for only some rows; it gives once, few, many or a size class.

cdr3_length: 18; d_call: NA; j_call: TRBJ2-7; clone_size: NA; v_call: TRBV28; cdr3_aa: CASSFLQGLGGSSAEQYF; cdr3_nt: TGTGCCAGCAGTTTTTTACAGGGGTTAGGCGGGAGTTCCGCCGAGCAGTACTTC
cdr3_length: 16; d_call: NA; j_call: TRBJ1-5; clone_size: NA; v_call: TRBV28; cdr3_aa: CASSFDPPKSNQPQHF; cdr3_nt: TGTGCCAGCAGTTTTGATCCCCCCAAGAGCAATCAGCCCCAGCATTTT
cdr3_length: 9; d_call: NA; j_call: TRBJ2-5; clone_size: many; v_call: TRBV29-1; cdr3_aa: CSAGETQYF; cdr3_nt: TGCAGCGCGGGGGAGACCCAGTACTTC
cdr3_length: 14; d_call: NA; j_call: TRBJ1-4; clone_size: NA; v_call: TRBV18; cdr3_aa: CASSPGLDSEKLFF; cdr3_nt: TGTGCCAGCTCACCAGGTCTGGACAGTGAAAAACTGTTTTTT
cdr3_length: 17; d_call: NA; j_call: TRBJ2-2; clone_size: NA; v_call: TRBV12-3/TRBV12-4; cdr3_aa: CASSRPGTPSVTGELFF; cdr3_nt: TGTGCCAGCAGCCGTCCCGGGACCCCCTCAGTCACCGGGGAGCTGTTTTTT
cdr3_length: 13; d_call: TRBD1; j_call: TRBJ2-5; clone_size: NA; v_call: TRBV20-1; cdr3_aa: CSVWTGGGETQYF; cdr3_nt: TGCAGTGTTTGGACAGGGGGAGGAGAGACCCAGTACTTC
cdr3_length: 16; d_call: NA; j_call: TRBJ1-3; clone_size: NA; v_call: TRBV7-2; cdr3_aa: CASSLAGVRSGNTIYF; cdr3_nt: TGTGCCAGCAGCTTAGCCGGGGTACGCTCTGGAAACACCATATATTTT
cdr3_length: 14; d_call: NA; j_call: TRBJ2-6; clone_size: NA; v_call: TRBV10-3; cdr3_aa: CAIYPGPGANVLTF; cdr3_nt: TGTGCCATCTATCCGGGCCCTGGGGCCAACGTCCTGACTTTC
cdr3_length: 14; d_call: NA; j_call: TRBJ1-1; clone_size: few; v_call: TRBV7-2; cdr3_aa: CASSLDLLNTEAFF; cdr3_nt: TGTGCCAGCAGCTTGGACCTATTGAACACTGAAGCTTTCTTT
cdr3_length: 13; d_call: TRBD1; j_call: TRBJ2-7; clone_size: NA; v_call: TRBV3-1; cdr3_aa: CASSQRQGSEQYF; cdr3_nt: TGTGCCAGCAGCCAAAGACAGGGTTCCGAGCAGTACTTC
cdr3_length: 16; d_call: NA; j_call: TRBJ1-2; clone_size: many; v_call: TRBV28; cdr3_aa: CASSQTRGREDNGYTF; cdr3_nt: TGTGCCAGCAGTCAAACGCGGGGCAGGGAGGATAATGGCTACACCTTC
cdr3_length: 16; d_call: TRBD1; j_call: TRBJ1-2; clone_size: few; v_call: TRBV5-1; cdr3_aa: CASSWAPGQGANGYTF; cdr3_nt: TGCGCCAGCAGCTGGGCTCCGGGACAGGGGGCGAATGGCTACACCTTC
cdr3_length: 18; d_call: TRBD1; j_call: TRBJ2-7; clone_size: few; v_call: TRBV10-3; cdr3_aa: CAIMRGQGASPHVREQYF; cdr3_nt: TGTGCCATCATGAGGGGACAGGGGGCTTCCCCCCACGTGCGTGAGCAGTACTTC
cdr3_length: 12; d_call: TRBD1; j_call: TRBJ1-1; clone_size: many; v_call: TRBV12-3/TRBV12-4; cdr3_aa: CASSRQGLKAFF; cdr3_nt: TGTGCCAGCAGTCGACAGGGACTAAAAGCTTTCTTT
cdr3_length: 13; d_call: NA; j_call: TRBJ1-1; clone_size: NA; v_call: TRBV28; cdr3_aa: CASSSPQGTEAFF; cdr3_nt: TGTGCCAGCAGTTCCCCTCAGGGGACTGAAGCTTTCTTT
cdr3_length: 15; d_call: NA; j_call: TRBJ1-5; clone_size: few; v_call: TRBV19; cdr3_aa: CASSIQGDSYQPQHF; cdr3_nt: TGTGCCAGTAGTATCCAGGGCGATTCATATCAGCCCCAGCATTTT
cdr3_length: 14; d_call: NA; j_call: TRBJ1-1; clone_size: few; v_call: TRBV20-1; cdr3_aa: CSARGAGWNTEAFF; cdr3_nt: TGCAGTGCTAGAGGGGCAGGGTGGAACACTGAAGCTTTCTTT
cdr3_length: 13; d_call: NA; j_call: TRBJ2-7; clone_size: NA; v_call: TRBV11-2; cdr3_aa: CASSSDTHYEQYF; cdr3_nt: TGTGCCAGCAGCTCAGACACCCACTACGAGCAGTACTTC